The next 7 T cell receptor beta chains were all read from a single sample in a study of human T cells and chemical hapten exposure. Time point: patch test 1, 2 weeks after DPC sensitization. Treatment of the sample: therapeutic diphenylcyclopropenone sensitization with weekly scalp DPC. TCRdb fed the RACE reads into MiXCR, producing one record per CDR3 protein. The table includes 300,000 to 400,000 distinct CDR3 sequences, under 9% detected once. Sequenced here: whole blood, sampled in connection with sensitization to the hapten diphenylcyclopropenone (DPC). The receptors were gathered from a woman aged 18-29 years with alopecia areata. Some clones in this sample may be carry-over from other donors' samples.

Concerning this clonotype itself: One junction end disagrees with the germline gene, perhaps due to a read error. The CDR3 protein is CARSYRVRGNTKYF. CDR3 in DNA: TGTGCCAGGAGCTACAGGGTGCGCGGAAACACCAAATATTTT. The J gene is TRBJ1-3, the V gene TRBV12-3 or TRBV12-4, with D possibly matching TRBD1 (6 bases). The CDR3 has 14 amino acids.

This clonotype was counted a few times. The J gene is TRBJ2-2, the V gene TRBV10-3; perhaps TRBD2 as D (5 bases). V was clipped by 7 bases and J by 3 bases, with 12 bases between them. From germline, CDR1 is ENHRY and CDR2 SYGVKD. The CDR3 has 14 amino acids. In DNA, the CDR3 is TGTGCCATCACCGGGGTTTTGGACACCGGGGAGCTGTTTTTT. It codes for CAITGVLDTGELFF.

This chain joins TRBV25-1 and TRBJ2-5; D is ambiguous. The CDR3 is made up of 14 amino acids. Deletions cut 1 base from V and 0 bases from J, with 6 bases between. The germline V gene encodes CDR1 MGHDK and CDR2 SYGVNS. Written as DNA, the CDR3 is TGTGCCAGCAGTGAATTGGGCAACCAAGAGACCCAGTACTTC. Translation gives CASSELGNQETQYF.

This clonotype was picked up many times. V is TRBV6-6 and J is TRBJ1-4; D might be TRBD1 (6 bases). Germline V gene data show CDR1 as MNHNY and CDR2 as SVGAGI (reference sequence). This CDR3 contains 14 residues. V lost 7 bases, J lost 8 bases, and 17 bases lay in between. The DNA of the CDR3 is TGTGCCAGCAAACGCCGGGGGGCTGGGGAAAAACTGTTTTTT. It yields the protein CASKRRGAGEKLFF.

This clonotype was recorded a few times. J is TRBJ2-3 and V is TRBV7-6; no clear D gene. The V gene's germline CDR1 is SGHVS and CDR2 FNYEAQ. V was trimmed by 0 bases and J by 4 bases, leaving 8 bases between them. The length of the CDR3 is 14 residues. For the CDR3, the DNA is TGTGCCAGCAGCTTAGCCGCTAGTGCAGATACGCAGTATTTT. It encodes CASSLAASADTQYF.

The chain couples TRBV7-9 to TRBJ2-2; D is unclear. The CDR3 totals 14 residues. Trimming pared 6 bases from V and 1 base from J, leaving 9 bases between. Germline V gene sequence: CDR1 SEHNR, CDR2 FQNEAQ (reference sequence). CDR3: CASRTIKNTGELFF. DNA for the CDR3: TGTGCCAGCAGAACCATTAAGAACACCGGGGAGCTGTTTTTT. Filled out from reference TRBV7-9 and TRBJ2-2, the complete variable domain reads DTGVSQNPRHKITKRGQNVTFRCDPISEHNRLYWYRQTLGQGPEFLTYFQNEAQLEKSRLLSDRFSAERPKGSFSTLEIQRTEQGDSAMYLCASRTIKNTGELFFGEGSRLTVL.

CDR3 DNA: TGTGCCAGCAGTTTATCGTGGGCAGCCAGCGTTGAAAAACTGTTTTTT. Translated, it gives CASSLSWAASVEKLFF. The V gene is TRBV27, the J gene TRBJ1-4; D remains unclear. Germline V lookup: CDR1 MNHEY, CDR2 SMNVEV (reference sequence). The CDR3 totals 16 residues. V dropped 0 bases and J dropped 7 bases, with 15 bases sitting between them. The full variable domain, in which reference TRBV27 and TRBJ1-4 provide the parts outside the CDR3, is EAQVTQNPRYLITVTGKKLTVTCSQNMNHEYMSWYRQDPGLGLRQIYYSMNVEVTDKGDVPEGYKVSRKEKRNFPLILESPSPNQTSLYFCASSLSWAASVEKLFFGSGTQLSVL.